This T cell receptor (beta chain) is drawn from a study of immune evolution from preneoplasia to lung adenocarcinoma. Germline CDR1 reads MNHNY; CDR2 reads SVGAGI (reference sequence). Deletions cut 7 bases from V and 7 bases from J, with 17 bases between. The CDR3 consists of 14 residues. TCRdb's table, derived via immunoSEQ multiplex PCR, lists solely in-frame clones and lacks some. The sample shows about 5,200 clones, roughly 81% of them seen only once. This clonotype originated in a donor at least 70 years old with lung adenocarcinoma. Source material: FFPE adjacent normal lung tissue. The chain employs TRBV6-6 and TRBJ1-5, with no clear D. The CDR3 nucleotides read TGTGCCAGCACCACCTCTCAACGCGGCCAGCCCCAGCATTTT. It encodes CASTTSQRGQPQHF.